A single sample gave rise to the 14 T cell receptor beta chains below, sequenced in a study of cytomegalovirus exposure and HLA in healthy donors. Assay used: immunoSEQ multiplex PCR; TCRdb lists only in-frame clones, some missing. The data hold about 110,000 clones, with approximately 91% observed a single time. The sample taken for sequencing was PBMCs. Every receptor here comes from a young woman in good health and CMV-seronegative.

J is TRBJ1-2 and V is TRBV7-9; D perhaps matches TRBD1 (5 bases). Deletions cut 5 bases from V and 5 bases from J, with 18 bases between. Germline V gene sequence: CDR1 SEHNR, CDR2 FQNEAQ (reference sequence). The CDR3 spans 15 residues. The CDR3 DNA sequence: TGTGCCAGCAGCCACGAGAATTTCCGGGGGTATGGCTACACCTTC. This codes for CASSHENFRGYGYTF.

This chain connects TRBV19 to TRBJ2-7, with D possibly matching TRBD1 (7 bases). CDR1 is LNHDA, CDR2 SQIVND, per germline (reference sequence). CDR3 length: 14 residues. V lost 3 bases, J lost 3 bases, and 12 bases lay in between. The CDR3 here is CASSIRRGHYEQYF. CDR3 bases: TGTGCCAGTAGTATTCGGAGGGGGCACTACGAGCAGTACTTC.

J is TRBJ2-1 and V is TRBV4-3; no reliable D call. Germline lookup yields CDR1 LGHNA and CDR2 YSLEER. Trimming removed 0 bases from V and 4 bases from J, with 7 bases in between. The CDR3 spans 14 residues. DNA of the CDR3: TGCGCCAGCAGCCAAGAGGGCCCTTACAATGAGCAGTTCTTC. Residues: CASSQEGPYNEQFF.

This clone is medium-sized. The chain links TRBV5-4 to TRBJ2-3, with D possibly matching TRBD1 (6 bases). CDR1 SGHNT and CDR2 YYREEE come from the germline V gene (reference sequence). The ends were cut back, 4 bases at V and 6 bases at J, with 24 bases in the middle. CDR3 length: 17 amino acids. CDR3 DNA: TGTGCCAGCAGCAGCATGCGGCCGGACGTGGGGGCGGATACGCAGTATTTT. Translation: CASSSMRPDVGADTQYF. Full variable domain (remainder filled in from reference TRBV5-4 and TRBJ2-3): ETGVTQSPTHLIKTRGQQVTLRCSSQSGHNTVSWYQQALGQGPQFIFQYYREEENGRGNFPPRFSGLQFPNYSSELNVNALELDDSALYLCASSSMRPDVGADTQYFGPGTRLTVL.

This clone was seen a single time. The rearrangement uses TRBV28 and TRBJ2-3; D may be TRBD1 (6 bases). CDR1 is MDHEN and CDR2 is SYDVKM in the germline V gene. This CDR3 is built from 13 residues. Trimming removed 9 bases from V and 1 base from J, with 11 bases in between. CDR3 nucleotides: TGTGCCAGTGAGGACAGCCGCACAGATACGCAGTATTTT. It encodes CASEDSRTDTQYF.

V usage is TRBV28 and J usage is TRBJ1-1, with 9 bases that match TRBD1. Trimming removed 5 bases from V and 5 bases from J; junction bases left unmatched: 6. The CDR3 is 14 amino acids. Looked up from germline, CDR1 is MDHEN and CDR2 is SYDVKM. CDR3 sequence (DNA): TGTGCCAGCAGTGCCCCGGGACAGGGAACTGAAGCTTTCTTT. Amino acid sequence: CASSAPGQGTEAFF.

The gene calls are TRBV5-4 and TRBJ2-1, with 12 bases identical to TRBD2. Germline V CDR1 and CDR2: SGHNT, YYREEE (reference sequence). This CDR3 contains 15 residues. With V trimmed by 5 bases and J by 3 bases, 3 bases remained unmatched. The CDR3 loop reads CASRSLAGGYNEQFF. The DNA of the CDR3 is TGTGCCAGCAGATCACTAGCGGGGGGCTACAATGAGCAGTTCTTC. The full variable domain, its missing parts supplied by reference TRBV5-4 and TRBJ2-1, is ETGVTQSPTHLIKTRGQQVTLRCSSQSGHNTVSWYQQALGQGPQFIFQYYREEENGRGNFPPRFSGLQFPNYSSELNVNALELDDSALYLCASRSLAGGYNEQFFGPGTRLTVL.

The chain carries TRBV6-4 and TRBJ2-1; weak D call: TRBD1 (6 bases). Between the trimmed V and J ends, which lost 3 bases and 4 bases, there was a span of 10 bases. Germline values: CDR1 MRHNA, CDR2 SNTAGT. CDR3 length: 14 amino acids. CDR3 DNA sequence: TGTGCCAGCAGTGAAAATCAGGGGTACAATGAGCAGTTCTTC. Translating it yields CASSENQGYNEQFF.

The V gene is TRBV7-3, the J gene TRBJ2-2; 7 bases match TRBD2. V was pared by 1 base and J by 5 bases, with 7 bases of the junction left unmatched. This CDR3 comprises 16 residues. Looked up from germline, CDR1 is SGHTA and CDR2 is FQGTGA. The CDR3 is CASSLIAGVRTGELFF. CDR3 coding DNA: TGTGCCAGCAGCTTAATTGCGGGAGTAAGGACCGGGGAGCTGTTTTTT.

V is TRBV29-1 and J is TRBJ2-6, with a weak D call TRBD1 (5 bases). V lost 5 bases to trimming and J lost 0 bases, with 17 bases between them. Germline CDR1 reads SQVTM; CDR2 reads ANQGSEA. The CDR3 totals 17 residues. Here the CDR3 reads CSVTKGSGDSGANVLTF. CDR3 nucleotide sequence: TGCAGCGTTACTAAGGGGTCGGGCGACTCTGGGGCCAACGTCCTGACTTTC.

This chain links TRBV5-1 with TRBJ2-3; 14 bases map to TRBD2. This CDR3 has 17 amino acids. Trimming removed 4 bases from V and 3 bases from J; junction bases left unmatched: 7. Germline CDR1 SGHRS, CDR2 YFSETQ. This chain's CDR3 is CASSPRTSGGPTDTQYF. CDR3 in DNA: TGCGCCAGCAGCCCGCGGACTAGCGGGGGGCCAACAGATACGCAGTATTTT.

The CDR3 here is CASRPGQGAYEQYF. The CDR3 DNA follows: TGTGCCAGCAGACCGGGACAGGGTGCGTACGAGCAGTACTTC. The rearrangement uses TRBV27 and TRBJ2-7; 9 nucleotides match TRBD1. Germline V gene lookup returns CDR1 MNHEY and CDR2 SMNVEV (reference sequence). The CDR3 consists of 14 residues. Germline trimming cut 6 bases from V and 4 bases from J; bases unmatched to any gene: 7.

The chain employs TRBV28 and TRBJ2-7; D is possibly TRBD2 (6 bases). The CDR3 runs 14 residues. V was clipped by 2 bases and J by 0 bases, with 8 bases between them. From germline, CDR1 is MDHEN and CDR2 SYDVKM. The CDR3 here is CASSLNGGSYEQYF. In DNA form, the CDR3 reads TGTGCCAGCAGTTTAAACGGGGGCTCCTACGAGCAGTACTTC.

This chain connects TRBV7-9 to TRBJ1-1; D uncertain. The CDR3 sequence is 14 residues long. The germline V gene encodes CDR1 SEHNR and CDR2 FQNEAQ (reference sequence). V lost 6 bases to trimming and J lost 1 base, with 12 bases between them. CDR3 loop: CASRAGQKNTEAFF. For the CDR3, the DNA is TGTGCCAGCAGGGCTGGCCAAAAGAACACTGAAGCTTTCTTT.